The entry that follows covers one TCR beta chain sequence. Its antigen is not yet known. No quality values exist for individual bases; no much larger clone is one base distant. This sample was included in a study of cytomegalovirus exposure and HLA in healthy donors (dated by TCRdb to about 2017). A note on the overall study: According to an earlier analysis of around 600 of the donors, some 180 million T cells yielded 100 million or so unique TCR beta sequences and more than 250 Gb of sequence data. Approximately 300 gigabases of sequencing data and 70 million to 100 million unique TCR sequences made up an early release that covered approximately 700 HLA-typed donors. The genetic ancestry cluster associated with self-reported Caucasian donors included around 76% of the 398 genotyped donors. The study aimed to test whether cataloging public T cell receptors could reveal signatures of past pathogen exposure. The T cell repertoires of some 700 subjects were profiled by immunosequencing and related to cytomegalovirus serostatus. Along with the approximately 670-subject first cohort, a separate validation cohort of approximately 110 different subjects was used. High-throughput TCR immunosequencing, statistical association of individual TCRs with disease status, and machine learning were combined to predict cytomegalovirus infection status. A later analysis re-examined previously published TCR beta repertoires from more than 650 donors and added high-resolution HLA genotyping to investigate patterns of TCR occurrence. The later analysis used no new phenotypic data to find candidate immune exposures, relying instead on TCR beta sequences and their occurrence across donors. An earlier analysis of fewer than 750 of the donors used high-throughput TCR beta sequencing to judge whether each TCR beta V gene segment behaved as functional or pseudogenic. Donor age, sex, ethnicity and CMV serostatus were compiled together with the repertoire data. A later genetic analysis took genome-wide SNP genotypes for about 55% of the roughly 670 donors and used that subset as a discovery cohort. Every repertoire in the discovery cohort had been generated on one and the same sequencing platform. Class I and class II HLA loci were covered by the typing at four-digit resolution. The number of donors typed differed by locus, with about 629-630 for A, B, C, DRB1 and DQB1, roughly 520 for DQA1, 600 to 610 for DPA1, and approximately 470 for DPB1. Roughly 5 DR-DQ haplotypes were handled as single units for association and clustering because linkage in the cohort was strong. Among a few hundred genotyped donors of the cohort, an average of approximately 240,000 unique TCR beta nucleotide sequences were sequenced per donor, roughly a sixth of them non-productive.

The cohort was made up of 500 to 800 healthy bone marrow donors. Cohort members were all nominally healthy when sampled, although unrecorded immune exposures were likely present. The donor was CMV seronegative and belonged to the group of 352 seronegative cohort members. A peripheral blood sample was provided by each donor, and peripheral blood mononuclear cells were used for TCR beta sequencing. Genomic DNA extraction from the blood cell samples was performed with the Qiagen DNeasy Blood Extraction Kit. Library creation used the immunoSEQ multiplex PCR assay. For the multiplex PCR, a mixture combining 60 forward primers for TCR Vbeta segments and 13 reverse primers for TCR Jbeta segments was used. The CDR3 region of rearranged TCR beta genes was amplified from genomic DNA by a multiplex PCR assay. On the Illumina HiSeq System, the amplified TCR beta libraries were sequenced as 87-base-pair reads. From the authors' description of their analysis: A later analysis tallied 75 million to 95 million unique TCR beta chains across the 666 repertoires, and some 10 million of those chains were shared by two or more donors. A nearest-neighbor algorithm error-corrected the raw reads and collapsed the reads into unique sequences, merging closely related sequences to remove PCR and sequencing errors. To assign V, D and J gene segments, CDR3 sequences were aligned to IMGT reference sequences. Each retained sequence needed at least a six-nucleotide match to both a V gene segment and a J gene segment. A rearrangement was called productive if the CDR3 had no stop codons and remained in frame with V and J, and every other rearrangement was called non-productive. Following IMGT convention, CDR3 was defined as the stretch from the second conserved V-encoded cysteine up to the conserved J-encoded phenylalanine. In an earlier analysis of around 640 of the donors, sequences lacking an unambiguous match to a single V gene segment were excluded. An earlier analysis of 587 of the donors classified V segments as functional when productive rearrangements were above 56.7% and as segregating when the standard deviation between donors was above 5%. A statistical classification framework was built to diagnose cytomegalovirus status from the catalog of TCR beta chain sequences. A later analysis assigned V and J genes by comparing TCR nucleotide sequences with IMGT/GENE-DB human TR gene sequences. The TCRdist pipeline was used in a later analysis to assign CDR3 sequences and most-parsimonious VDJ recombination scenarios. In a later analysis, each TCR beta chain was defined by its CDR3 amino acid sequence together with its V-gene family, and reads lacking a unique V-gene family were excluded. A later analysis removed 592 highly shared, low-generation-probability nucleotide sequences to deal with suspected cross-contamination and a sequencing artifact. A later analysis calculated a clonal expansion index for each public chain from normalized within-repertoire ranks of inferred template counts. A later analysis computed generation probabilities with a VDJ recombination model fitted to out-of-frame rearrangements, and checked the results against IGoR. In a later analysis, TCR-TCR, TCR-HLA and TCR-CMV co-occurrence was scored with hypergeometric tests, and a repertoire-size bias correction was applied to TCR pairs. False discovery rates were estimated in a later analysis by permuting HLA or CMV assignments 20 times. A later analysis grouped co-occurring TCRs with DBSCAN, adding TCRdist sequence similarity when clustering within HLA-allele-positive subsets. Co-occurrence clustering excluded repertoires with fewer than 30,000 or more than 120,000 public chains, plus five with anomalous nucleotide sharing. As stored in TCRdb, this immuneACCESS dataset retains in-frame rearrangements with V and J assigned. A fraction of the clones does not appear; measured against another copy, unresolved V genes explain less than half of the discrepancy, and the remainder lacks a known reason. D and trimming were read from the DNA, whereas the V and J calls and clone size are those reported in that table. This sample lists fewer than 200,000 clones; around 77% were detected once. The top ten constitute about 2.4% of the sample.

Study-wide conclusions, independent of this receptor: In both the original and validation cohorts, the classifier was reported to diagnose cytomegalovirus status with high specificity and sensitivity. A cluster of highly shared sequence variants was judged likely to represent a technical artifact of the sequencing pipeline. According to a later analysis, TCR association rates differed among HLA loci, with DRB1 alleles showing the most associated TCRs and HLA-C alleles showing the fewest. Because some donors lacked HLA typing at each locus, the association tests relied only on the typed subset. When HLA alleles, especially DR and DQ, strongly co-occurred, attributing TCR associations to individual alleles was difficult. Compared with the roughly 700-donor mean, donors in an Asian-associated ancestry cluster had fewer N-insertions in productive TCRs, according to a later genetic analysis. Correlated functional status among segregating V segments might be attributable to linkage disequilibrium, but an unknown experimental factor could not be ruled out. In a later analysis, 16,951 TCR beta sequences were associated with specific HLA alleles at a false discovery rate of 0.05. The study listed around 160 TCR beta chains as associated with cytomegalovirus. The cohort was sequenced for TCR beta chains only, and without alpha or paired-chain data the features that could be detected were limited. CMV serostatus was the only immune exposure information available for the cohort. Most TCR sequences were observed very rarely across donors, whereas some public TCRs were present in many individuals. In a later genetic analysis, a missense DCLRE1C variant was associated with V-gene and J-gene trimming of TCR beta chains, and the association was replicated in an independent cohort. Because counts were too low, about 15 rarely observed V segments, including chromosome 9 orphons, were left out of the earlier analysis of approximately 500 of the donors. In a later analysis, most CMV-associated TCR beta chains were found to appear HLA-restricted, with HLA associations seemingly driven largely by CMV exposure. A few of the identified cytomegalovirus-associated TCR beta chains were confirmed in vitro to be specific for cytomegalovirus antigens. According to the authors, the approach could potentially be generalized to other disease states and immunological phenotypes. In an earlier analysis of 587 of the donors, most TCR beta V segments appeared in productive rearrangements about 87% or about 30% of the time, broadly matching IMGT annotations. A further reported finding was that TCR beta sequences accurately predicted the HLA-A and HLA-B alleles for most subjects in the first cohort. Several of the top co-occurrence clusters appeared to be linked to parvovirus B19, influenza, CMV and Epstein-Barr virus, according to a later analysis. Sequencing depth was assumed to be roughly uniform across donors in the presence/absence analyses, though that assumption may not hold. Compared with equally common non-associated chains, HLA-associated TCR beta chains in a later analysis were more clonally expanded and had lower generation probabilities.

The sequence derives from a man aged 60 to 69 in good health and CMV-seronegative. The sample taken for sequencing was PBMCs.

CDR3 region: CASSRLGTGDYEQYF. The sequenced DNA is TGTGCCAGCAGCCGCCTCGGGACAGGGGACTACGAGCAGTACTTC. This receptor chain uses TRBV5-5 and TRBJ2-7, and 10 junction bases match TRBD1. The V end gives up 4 bases and the J end 3 bases, leaving 7 bases in the junction not matched to a gene. In the germline V gene (reference sequence), CDR1 corresponds to SGHKS and CDR2 to YYEKEE. From the cysteine through the phenylalanine, the CDR3 covers 15 amino acids. Only the CDR3 region is kept as DNA, spanning 45 bases read in frame from base 1.